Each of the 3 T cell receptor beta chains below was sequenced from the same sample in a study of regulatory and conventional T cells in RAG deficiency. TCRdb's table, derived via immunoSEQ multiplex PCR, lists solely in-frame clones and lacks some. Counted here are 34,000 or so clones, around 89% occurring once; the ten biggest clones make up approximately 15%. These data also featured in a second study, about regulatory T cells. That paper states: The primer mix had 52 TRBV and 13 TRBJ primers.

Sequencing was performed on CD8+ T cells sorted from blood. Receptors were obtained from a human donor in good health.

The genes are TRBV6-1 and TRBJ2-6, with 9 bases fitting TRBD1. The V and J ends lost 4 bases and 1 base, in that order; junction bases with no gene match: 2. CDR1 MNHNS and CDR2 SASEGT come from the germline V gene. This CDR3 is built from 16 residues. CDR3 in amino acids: CASSAGTGSGANVLTF. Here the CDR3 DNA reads TGTGCCAGCAGTGCCGGGACAGGGTCTGGGGCCAACGTCCTGACTTTC.

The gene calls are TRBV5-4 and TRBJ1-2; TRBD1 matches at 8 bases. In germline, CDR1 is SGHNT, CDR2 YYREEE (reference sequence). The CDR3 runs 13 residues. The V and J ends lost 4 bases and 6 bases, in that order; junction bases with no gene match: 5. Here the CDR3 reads CASSPTGAHGYTF. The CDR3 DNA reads TGTGCCAGCAGCCCGACAGGGGCGCATGGCTACACCTTC.

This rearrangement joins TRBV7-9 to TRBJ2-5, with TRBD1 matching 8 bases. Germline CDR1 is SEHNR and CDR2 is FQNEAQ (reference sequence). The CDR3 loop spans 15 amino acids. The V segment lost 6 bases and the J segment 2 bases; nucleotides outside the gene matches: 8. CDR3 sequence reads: CASSPTRGQQETQYF. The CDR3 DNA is TGTGCCAGCAGTCCGACCAGGGGGCAGCAAGAGACCCAGTACTTC.